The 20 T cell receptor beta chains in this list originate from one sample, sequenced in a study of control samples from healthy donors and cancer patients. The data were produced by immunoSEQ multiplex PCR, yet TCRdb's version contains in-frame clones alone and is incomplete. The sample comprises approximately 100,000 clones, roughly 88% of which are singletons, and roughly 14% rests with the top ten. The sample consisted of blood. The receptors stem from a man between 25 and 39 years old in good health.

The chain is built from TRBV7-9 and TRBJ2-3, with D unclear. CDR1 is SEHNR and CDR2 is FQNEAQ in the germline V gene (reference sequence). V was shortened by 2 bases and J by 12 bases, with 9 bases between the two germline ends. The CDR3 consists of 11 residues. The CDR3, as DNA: TGTGCCAGCAGCTTATCCTGGCCCCAGTATTTT. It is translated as CASSLSWPQYF.

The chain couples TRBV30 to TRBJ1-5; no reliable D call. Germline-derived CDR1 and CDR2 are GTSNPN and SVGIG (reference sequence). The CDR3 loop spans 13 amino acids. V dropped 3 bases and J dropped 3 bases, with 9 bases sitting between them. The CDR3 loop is CAWSPGSNQPQHF. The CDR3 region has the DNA TGTGCCTGGAGCCCGGGATCCAATCAGCCCCAGCATTTT.

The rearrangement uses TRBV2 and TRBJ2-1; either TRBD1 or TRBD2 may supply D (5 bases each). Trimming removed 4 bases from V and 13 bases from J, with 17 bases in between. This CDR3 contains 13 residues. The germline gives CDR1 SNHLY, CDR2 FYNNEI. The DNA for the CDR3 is TGTGCCAGCAGTGTCGGGGCAGGGCGGATCCAGTTCTTC. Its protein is CASSVGAGRIQFF.

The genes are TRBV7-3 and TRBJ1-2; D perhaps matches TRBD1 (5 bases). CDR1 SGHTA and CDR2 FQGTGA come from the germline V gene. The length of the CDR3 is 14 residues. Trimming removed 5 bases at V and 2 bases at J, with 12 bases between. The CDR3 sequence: CASSRGTVNYGYTF. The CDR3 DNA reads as TGTGCCAGCAGCCGCGGGACGGTAAACTATGGCTACACCTTC. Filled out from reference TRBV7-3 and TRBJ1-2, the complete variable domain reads GAGVSQTPSNKVTEKGKYVELRCDPISGHTALYWYRQSLGQGPEFLIYFQGTGAADDSGLPNDRFFAVRPEGSVSTLKIQRTERGDSAVYLCASSRGTVNYGYTFGSGTRLTVV.

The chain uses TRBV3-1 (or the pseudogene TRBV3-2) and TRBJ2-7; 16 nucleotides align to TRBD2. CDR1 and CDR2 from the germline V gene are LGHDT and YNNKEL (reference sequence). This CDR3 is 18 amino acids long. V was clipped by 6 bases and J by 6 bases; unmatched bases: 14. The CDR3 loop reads CASSRGNPGLAGGLEQYF. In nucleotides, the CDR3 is TGTGCCAGCAGTCGGGGAAATCCGGGACTAGCGGGAGGGCTCGAGCAGTACTTC.

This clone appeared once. The CDR3 protein is CASSLSLSTAGWGANVLTF. CDR3 bases: TGTGCCAGCAGTTTATCGTTATCGACAGCCGGGTGGGGGGCCAACGTCCTGACTTTC. The V gene is TRBV27, the J gene TRBJ2-6; possibly TRBD1 for D (5 bases). The CDR3 totals 19 residues. The germline gives CDR1 MNHEY, CDR2 SMNVEV (reference sequence). V was trimmed by 0 bases and J by 4 bases, leaving 19 bases between them.

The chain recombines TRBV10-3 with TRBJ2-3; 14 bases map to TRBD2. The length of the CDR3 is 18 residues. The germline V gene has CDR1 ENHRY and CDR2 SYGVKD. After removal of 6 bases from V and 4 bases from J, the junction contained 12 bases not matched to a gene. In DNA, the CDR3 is TGTGCCATCAGCTCGGGACTAGCGGGAGAGTGGGTAGCAGATACGCAGTATTTT. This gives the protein CAISSGLAGEWVADTQYF.

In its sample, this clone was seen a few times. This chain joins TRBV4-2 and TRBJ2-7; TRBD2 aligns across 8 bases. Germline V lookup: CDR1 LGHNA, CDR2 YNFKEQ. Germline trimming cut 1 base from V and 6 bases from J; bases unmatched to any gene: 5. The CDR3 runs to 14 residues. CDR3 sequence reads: CASSQAGLASEQYF. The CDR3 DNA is TGTGCCAGCAGCCAAGCCGGACTAGCTTCCGAGCAGTACTTC.

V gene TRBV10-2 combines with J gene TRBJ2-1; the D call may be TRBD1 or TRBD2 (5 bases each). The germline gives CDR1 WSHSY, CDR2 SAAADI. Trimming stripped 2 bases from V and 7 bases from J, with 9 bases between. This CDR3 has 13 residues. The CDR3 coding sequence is TGCGCCAGCAGTGAGGGGGGTTGGAATGAGCAGTTCTTC. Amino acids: CASSEGGWNEQFF.

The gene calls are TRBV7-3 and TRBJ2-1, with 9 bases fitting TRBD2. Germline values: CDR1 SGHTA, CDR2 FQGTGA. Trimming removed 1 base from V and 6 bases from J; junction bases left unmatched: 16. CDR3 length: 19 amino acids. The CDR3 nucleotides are TGTGCCAGCAGCTTAAAAGGCCCCCGGGTAGCGGGAGCAAGCAATGAGCAGTTCTTC. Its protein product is CASSLKGPRVAGASNEQFF.

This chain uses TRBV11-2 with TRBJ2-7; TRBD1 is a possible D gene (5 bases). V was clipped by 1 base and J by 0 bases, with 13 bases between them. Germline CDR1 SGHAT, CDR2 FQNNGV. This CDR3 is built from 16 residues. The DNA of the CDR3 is TGTGCCAGCAGCTTAGGCAGGTATCAGGGCTCCTACGAGCAGTACTTC. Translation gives CASSLGRYQGSYEQYF.

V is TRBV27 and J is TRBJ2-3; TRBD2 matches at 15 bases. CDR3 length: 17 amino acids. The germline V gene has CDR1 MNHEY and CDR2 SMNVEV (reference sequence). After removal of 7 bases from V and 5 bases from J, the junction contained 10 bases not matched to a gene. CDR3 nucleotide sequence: TGTGCCAGCATCAGGGCCGGGACTAGCGGGAGGTTAGATACGCAGTATTTT. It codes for CASIRAGTSGRLDTQYF.

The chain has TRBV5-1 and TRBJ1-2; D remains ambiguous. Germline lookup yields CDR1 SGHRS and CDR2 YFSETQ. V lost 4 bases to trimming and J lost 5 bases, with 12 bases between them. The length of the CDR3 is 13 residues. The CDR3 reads CASSGEGLYGYTF. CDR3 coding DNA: TGCGCCAGCAGCGGGGAAGGACTGTATGGCTACACCTTC. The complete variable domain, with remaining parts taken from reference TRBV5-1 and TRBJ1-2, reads KAGVTQTPRYLIKTRGQQVTLSCSPISGHRSVSWYQQTPGQGLQFLFEYFSETQRNKGNFPGRFSGRQFSNSRSEMNVSTLELGDSALYLCASSGEGLYGYTFGSGTRLTVV.

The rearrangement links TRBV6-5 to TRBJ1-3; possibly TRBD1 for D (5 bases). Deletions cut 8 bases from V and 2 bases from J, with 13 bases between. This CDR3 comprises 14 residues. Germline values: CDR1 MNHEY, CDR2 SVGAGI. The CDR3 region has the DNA TGTGCCAGCCGTCCGGGGGTGGCTGGAAACACCATATATTTT. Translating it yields CASRPGVAGNTIYF.

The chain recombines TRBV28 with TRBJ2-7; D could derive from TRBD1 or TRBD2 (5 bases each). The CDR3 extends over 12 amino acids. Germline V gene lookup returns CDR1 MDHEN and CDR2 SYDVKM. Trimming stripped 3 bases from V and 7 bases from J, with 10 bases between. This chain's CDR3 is CASSLGVREQYF. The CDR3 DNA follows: TGTGCCAGCAGTTTGGGGGTAAGGGAGCAGTACTTC.

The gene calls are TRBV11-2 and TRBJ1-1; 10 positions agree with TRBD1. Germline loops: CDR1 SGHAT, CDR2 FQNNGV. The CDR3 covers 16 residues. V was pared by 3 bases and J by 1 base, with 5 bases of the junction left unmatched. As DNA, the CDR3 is TGTGCCAGCAGCTTCCCCTGGGACAGGGGGAACACTGAAGCTTTCTTT. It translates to CASSFPWDRGNTEAFF.

The CDR3 DNA follows: TGCAGCGTTCAAATTAGCGGGAGTTTTCCCCCGGTCTCCTACGAGCAGTACTTC. Protein: CSVQISGSFPPVSYEQYF. The chain combines TRBV29-1 with TRBJ2-7, with 9 bases matching TRBD2. The germline V gene has CDR1 SQVTM and CDR2 ANQGSEA. Trimming took 5 bases from V and 0 from J; bases not matched to a gene: 17. CDR3 length: 18 amino acids.

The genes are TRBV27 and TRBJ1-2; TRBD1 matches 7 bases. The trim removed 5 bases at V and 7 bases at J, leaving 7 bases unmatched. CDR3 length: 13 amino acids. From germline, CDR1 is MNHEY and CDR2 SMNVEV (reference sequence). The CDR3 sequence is CASSPGQFSGYTF. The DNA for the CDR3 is TGTGCCAGCAGTCCGGGACAGTTTTCTGGCTACACCTTC.

The CDR3 protein is CASSLAWGAGDEQYF. In nucleotides, the CDR3 is TGTGCCAGCAGCTTGGCCTGGGGAGCGGGCGACGAGCAGTACTTC. This sequence joins TRBV5-8 and TRBJ2-7; D is perhaps TRBD2 (6 bases). The CDR3 contains 15 residues. Trimming left V 0 bases short and J 5 bases short, with 15 bases between. Germline CDR1 and CDR2: SGHTS and YDEGEE.

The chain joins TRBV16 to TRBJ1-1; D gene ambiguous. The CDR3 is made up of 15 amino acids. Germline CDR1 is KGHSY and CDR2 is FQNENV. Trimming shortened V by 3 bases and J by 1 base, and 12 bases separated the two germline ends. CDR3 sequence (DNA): TGTGCCAGCAGCCACTTAACTGGAAAGAACACTGAAGCTTTCTTT. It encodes CASSHLTGKNTEAFF.